This is a list of T cell receptor beta chains from one sample in a study of T cell repertoires in cytomegalovirus infection. TCRdb redid the calling of the reads with MiXCR, one entry per CDR3 protein. The table records roughly 80,000 distinct CDR3 sequences, about 24% of them present only once. Their specific antigens are unknown. Material: CD8+ T cells from cultured PBMCs, obtained from culture after CMV antigen stimulation. These receptors originate from a human donor in good health (CMV status not recorded). Some clones in this sample may be carry-over from other donors' samples. Both conserved end residues are part of each CDR3. Each record gives: CDR3 DNA, CDR3 protein, J gene, V gene, clone size, D gene. A D gene is named only where the DNA matches it firmly. Some rows mark clone size as missing; the rest say once, few, many or name a class of expanded clone.

CDR3 DNA: TGTGCCAGCAGCCCAGGGGGGGGCATTTACTTC; CDR3 protein: CASSPGGGIYF; J gene: TRBJ2-7; V gene: TRBV7-9; clone size: few; D gene: -
CDR3 DNA: TGTGCCACGGGACATCTGAACACTGAAGCTTTCTTT; CDR3 protein: CATGHLNTEAFF; J gene: TRBJ1-1; V gene: TRBV6-6; clone size: few; D gene: -
CDR3 DNA: TGTGCCAGCAGCTGGGGGACAGGGGGCGCGGCTAATGAAAAACTGTTTTTT; CDR3 protein: CASSWGTGGAANEKLFF; J gene: TRBJ1-4; V gene: TRBV7-9; clone size: many; D gene: TRBD1
CDR3 DNA: TGTGCCAGCAGCCAAGAAGGACGGGTGAACACTGAAGCTTTCTTT; CDR3 protein: CASSQEGRVNTEAFF; J gene: TRBJ1-1; V gene: TRBV3-1; clone size: -; D gene: -
CDR3 DNA: TGTGCCAGCAGCTCAACGGCCCTGAGCTCCTACAATGAGCAGTTCTTC; CDR3 protein: CASSSTALSSYNEQFF; J gene: TRBJ2-1; V gene: TRBV7-8; clone size: many; D gene: -
CDR3 DNA: TGTGCCAGCAGCTTAGCACTAGCGGTAACCGGGGAGCTGTTTTTT; CDR3 protein: CASSLALAVTGELFF; J gene: TRBJ2-2; V gene: TRBV7-2; clone size: many; D gene: TRBD2
CDR3 DNA: TGCGCCAGCAGCTTCGCCTCGACAGGGTGGAATGAAAAACTGTTTTTT; CDR3 protein: CASSFASTGWNEKLFF; J gene: TRBJ1-4; V gene: TRBV5-1; clone size: -; D gene: TRBD1
CDR3 DNA: TGTGCCAGTAGTATAGTCACAGAGGCGGGCACCGGGGAGCTGTTTTTT; CDR3 protein: CASSIVTEAGTGELFF; J gene: TRBJ2-2; V gene: TRBV19; clone size: -; D gene: -
CDR3 DNA: TGTGCCAGCACCGACAAGACAGGGAAAGAGACCCAGTACTTC; CDR3 protein: CASTDKTGKETQYF; J gene: TRBJ2-5; V gene: TRBV12-3/TRBV12-4; clone size: -; D gene: TRBD1
CDR3 DNA: TGTGCCAGTAGCCTGAGACTAGCGGATAATGAGCAGTTCTTC; CDR3 protein: CASSLRLADNEQFF; J gene: TRBJ2-1; V gene: TRBV19; clone size: few; D gene: TRBD2
CDR3 DNA: TGTGCCAGCAGCCAAGATGCGGGGTGGTTAGGAGAGACCCAGTACTTC; CDR3 protein: CASSQDAGWLGETQYF; J gene: TRBJ2-5; V gene: TRBV14; clone size: -; D gene: -
CDR3 DNA: TGTGCCAGCAGCCGGACAGGGACCACAGATACGCAGTATTTT; CDR3 protein: CASSRTGTTDTQYF; J gene: TRBJ2-3; V gene: TRBV7-2; clone size: many; D gene: TRBD1
CDR3 DNA: TGCAGTGCTAGAGATTCGGGGGAGGGCCGCAATGAGCAGTTCTTC; CDR3 protein: CSARDSGEGRNEQFF; J gene: TRBJ2-1; V gene: TRBV20-1; clone size: -; D gene: TRBD2
CDR3 DNA: TGCAGCGTTGAATCCCAGGCCCAAGAGACCCAGTACTTC; CDR3 protein: CSVESQAQETQYF; J gene: TRBJ2-5; V gene: TRBV29-1; clone size: -; D gene: -
CDR3 DNA: TGTGCCAGCAGCCCCCGGGCCTTTGAGAGGGCCGTGGAGACCCAGTACTTC; CDR3 protein: CASSPRAFERAVETQYF; J gene: TRBJ2-5; V gene: TRBV3-1; clone size: few; D gene: -
CDR3 DNA: TGTGCCAGCAGGTTTAGCGGGAGACCGCAGGCGCAGTATTTT; CDR3 protein: CASRFSGRPQAQYF; J gene: TRBJ2-3; V gene: TRBV12-3/TRBV12-4; clone size: -; D gene: TRBD2
CDR3 DNA: TGTGCCAGCAGTTACCTCCCCAGCGGGGGGGCGGAGACCCAGTACTTC; CDR3 protein: CASSYLPSGGAETQYF; J gene: TRBJ2-5; V gene: TRBV6-5; clone size: few; D gene: TRBD2
CDR3 DNA: TGTGCCAGCAGCTTAGGCCACAGGCCTAGCACAGATACGCAGTATTTT; CDR3 protein: CASSLGHRPSTDTQYF; J gene: TRBJ2-3; V gene: TRBV11-2; clone size: many; D gene: -
CDR3 DNA: TGCAGCGTTGAACCAGCCCTGAACACTGAAGCTTTCTTT; CDR3 protein: CSVEPALNTEAFF; J gene: TRBJ1-1; V gene: TRBV29-1; clone size: -; D gene: -
CDR3 DNA: TGTGCCAGCAGTTTAGTTGGGGGGTCCTATAATTCACCCCTCCACTTT; CDR3 protein: CASSLVGGSYNSPLHF; J gene: TRBJ1-6; V gene: TRBV27; clone size: few; D gene: -
CDR3 DNA: TGTGCCACCAGCAGAGATTTCAGTGGGAACACTGAAGCTTTCTTT; CDR3 protein: CATSRDFSGNTEAFF; J gene: TRBJ1-1; V gene: TRBV15; clone size: -; D gene: -
CDR3 DNA: TGTGCCAGCAGCTATTTTAGCGGGGGGACGGATGAGCAGTTCTTC; CDR3 protein: CASSYFSGGTDEQFF; J gene: TRBJ2-1; V gene: TRBV6-5; clone size: few; D gene: TRBD2
CDR3 DNA: TGCGCCAGCAGCCCCTCCTTCGACAGAAACCCCTACGAGCAGTACTTC; CDR3 protein: CASSPSFDRNPYEQYF; J gene: TRBJ2-7; V gene: TRBV4-1; clone size: -; D gene: -